The next 14 T cell receptor beta chains were all read from a single sample in a study of regulatory T cells. The primer mix had 52 TRBV and 13 TRBJ primers. Sequencing was performed with immunoSEQ multiplex PCR; in TCRdb, only in-frame clones are kept and a portion is missing. The sample contains 17,000 or so clones, more than 90% of which appear only once. The sequencing sample was made of CD8+ T cells sorted from blood. The receptor source for this set is a person aged 18-29 years with CD3G deficiency.

The rearrangement joins TRBV6-6 to TRBJ1-2; no firm D call. CDR1 MNHNY and CDR2 SVGAGI come from the germline V gene (reference sequence). Trimming removed 8 bases from V and 4 bases from J, with 8 bases in between. This CDR3 has 11 amino acids. CDR3 coding DNA: TGTGCCAGCTGGTCGGGCTATGGCTACACCTTC. Translated, it gives CASWSGYGYTF.

The chain is built from TRBV4-3 and TRBJ1-4; D gene uncertain. The V end was cut by 0 bases, the J end by 8 bases, with 16 bases between. The CDR3 spans 16 residues. Looked up from germline, CDR1 is LGHNA and CDR2 is YSLEER. Here the CDR3 DNA reads TGCGCCAGCAGCCAAGATCTGGCCGCCTCGGGGGAAAAACTGTTTTTT. The encoded protein is CASSQDLAASGEKLFF.

Here the CDR3 reads CASSISTGTELFF. CDR3 bases: TGTGCCAGTAGTATCTCTACCGGGACGGAGCTGTTTTTT. V is TRBV19 and J is TRBJ2-2; D may correspond to TRBD1 or TRBD2 (5 bases each). The germline V gene encodes CDR1 LNHDA and CDR2 SQIVND (reference sequence). This CDR3 spans 13 amino acids. Trimming took off 3 bases at V and 10 bases at J, with 12 bases between the two ends.

Notes on this clone: This sample also contains other DNA sequences that code for the same CDR3. The chain has TRBV9 and TRBJ2-2; D gene unclear. There are 12 residues in the CDR3. CDR1 and CDR2 from the germline V gene are SGDLS and YYNGEE. The V and J ends lost 0 bases and 6 bases respectively, with 3 bases between them. The CDR3 DNA follows: TGTGCCAGCAGCGTAGGATCCGGGGAGCTGTTTTTT. Its translation: CASSVGSGELFF.

In DNA, the CDR3 is TGTGCCAGCAGCCTACTTTTCAATGAGCAGTTCTTC. This encodes CASSLLFNEQFF. The J gene is TRBJ2-1, the V gene TRBV6-1; D ambiguous. Trimming removed 6 bases at V and 6 bases at J, with 9 bases between. The germline CDR1 and CDR2 sequences are MNHNS and SASEGT. CDR3 size: 12 residues.

V usage is TRBV6-1 and J usage is TRBJ2-7, with D possibly called TRBD1 or TRBD2 (5 bases each). There are 15 residues in the CDR3. Trimming cost V 1 base and J 5 bases, with 15 bases left between them. Germline V CDR1 and CDR2: MNHNS, SASEGT. In DNA form, the CDR3 reads TGTGCCAGCAGTGAAGTAGTAAAAGGGACGCACGAGCAGTACTTC. Translation: CASSEVVKGTHEQYF.

Notes on this clone: Compared with germline, one end of the junction differs, possibly owing to a read error. The chain recombines TRBV4-1 with TRBJ2-7; possible D gene TRBD1, 5 bases. Germline-derived CDR1 and CDR2 are MGHRA and YSYEKL. This CDR3 contains 15 residues. In DNA, the CDR3 is TGTGCCAGCAGCTTAGTCGCAGGGCAGCCCTACGAGCAGTACTTC. Residues: CASSLVAGQPYEQYF.

V and J are TRBV4-3 and TRBJ2-7; 10 bases are shared with TRBD1. The CDR3 has 15 residues. Germline V CDR1 and CDR2: LGHNA, YSLEER. The V segment lost 0 bases and the J segment 4 bases; nucleotides outside the gene matches: 3. The CDR3 DNA reads TGCGCCAGCAGCCAAGACCCGGGACAGGGGTACGAGCAGTACTTC. Translated, it gives CASSQDPGQGYEQYF.

The CDR3 here is CASSLTGNEQFF. The CDR3, as DNA: TGTGCCAGCAGCTTGACGGGCAATGAGCAGTTCTTC. The chain recombines TRBV5-6 with TRBJ2-1; D not certain. The CDR3 contains 12 residues. CDR1 and CDR2 from the germline V gene are SGHDT and YYEEEE. V lost 1 base and J 6 bases, leaving 5 bases between the germline ends.

This chain joins TRBV23-1 and TRBJ1-2; 7 bases agree with TRBD1. TRBV23-1 is an open reading frame, and its role is uncertain. This CDR3 contains 11 residues. Trimming took 8 bases from V and 5 from J; bases not matched to a gene: 2. For the CDR3, the DNA is TGCGCCAGCGGACAGGATTATGGCTACACCTTC. Amino acid sequence: CASGQDYGYTF.

The rearrangement links TRBV6-1 to TRBJ2-7, with 8 bases that match TRBD2. J gave up 4 bases and V 0 bases, and 8 bases lay outside the gene matches. Germline CDR1 reads MNHNS; CDR2 reads SASEGT. This CDR3 is built from 16 residues. The DNA of the CDR3 is TGTGCCAGCAGTGAAGCGAAAGCGGGAGAGGGGTACGAGCAGTACTTC. It translates to CASSEAKAGEGYEQYF.

The chain uses TRBV7-9 and TRBJ2-7, with D tentatively TRBD2 (5 bases). Trimming took off 5 bases at V and 3 bases at J, with 20 bases between the two ends. CDR1 SEHNR and CDR2 FQNEAQ come from the germline V gene (reference sequence). The CDR3 is made up of 16 amino acids. The CDR3 region has the DNA TGTGCCAGCAGCCCCACCCGGGGTCCAGCCTTCTACGAGCAGTACTTC. Encoded protein: CASSPTRGPAFYEQYF.

This chain links TRBV10-2 with TRBJ1-3; D unclear. The germline V and J ends were trimmed by 0 bases and 0 bases, with 9 bases remaining between them. Germline CDR1 reads WSHSY; CDR2 reads SAAADI. The length of the CDR3 is 16 residues. This CDR3 is CASSESAAASGNTIYF. CDR3 nucleotide sequence: TGCGCCAGCAGTGAGTCCGCGGCTGCCTCTGGAAACACCATATATTTT.

The gene calls are TRBV13 and TRBJ2-1, with D possibly called TRBD1 or TRBD2 (5 bases each). The germline V gene encodes CDR1 PRHDT and CDR2 FYEKMQ (reference sequence). The CDR3 covers 16 residues. The V and J ends lost 5 bases and 0 bases respectively, with 14 bases between them. In DNA form, the CDR3 reads TGTGCCAGCAGCGCAAGGGACGCTAGCTCCTACAATGAGCAGTTCTTC. Translation gives CASSARDASSYNEQFF.